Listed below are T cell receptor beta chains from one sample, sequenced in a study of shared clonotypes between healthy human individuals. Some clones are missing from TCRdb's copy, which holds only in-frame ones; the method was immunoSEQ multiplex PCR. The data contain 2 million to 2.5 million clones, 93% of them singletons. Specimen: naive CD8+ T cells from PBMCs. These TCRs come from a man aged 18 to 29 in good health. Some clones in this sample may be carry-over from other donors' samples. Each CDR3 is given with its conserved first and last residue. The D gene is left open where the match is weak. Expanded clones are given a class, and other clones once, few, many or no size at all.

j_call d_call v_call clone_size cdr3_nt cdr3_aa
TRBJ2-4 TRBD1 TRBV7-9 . TGTGCCAGCAGGGACAGGGGAGGCATTCAGTACTTC CASRDRGGIQYF
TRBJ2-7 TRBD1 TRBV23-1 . TGCGCCAGCAGTTTGAAGGACAGGAGCTCCTACGAGCAGTACTTC CASSLKDRSSYEQYF
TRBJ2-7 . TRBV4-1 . TGCGCCAGCAGCCCCCAGGGAGGAGATACGGGCCACGAGCAGTACTTC CASSPQGGDTGHEQYF
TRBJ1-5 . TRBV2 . TGTGCCAGCGGAAAAATGCAGCCCCAGCATTTT CASGKMQPQHF
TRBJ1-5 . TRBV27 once TGTGCCAGCAGTTCCCGGGCGGAACCTAGCAATCAGCCCCAGCATTTT CASSSRAEPSNQPQHF
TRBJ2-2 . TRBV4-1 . TGCGCCAGCAGCCAACTAGCGCCGAACACCGGGGAGCTGTTTTTT CASSQLAPNTGELFF
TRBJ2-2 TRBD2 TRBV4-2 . TGTGCCAGCAGCCCGGGACTAGCGAACACCGGGGAGCTGTTTTTT CASSPGLANTGELFF
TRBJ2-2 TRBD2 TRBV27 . TGTGCCAGCAGTTTATCTGGGGGACTAGCGGAGACCGGGGAGCTGTTTTTT CASSLSGGLAETGELFF
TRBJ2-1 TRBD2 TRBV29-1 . TGCAGCGTCCCCAACGTGGGGACTAGCGGGAGGCAGGGAAGAGAGCAGTTCTTC CSVPNVGTSGRQGREQFF
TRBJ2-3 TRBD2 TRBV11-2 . TGTGCCAGCAGCTTAGAACTAGCGCGTGCGCAGTATTTT CASSLELARAQYF
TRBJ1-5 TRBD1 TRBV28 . TGTGCCAGCAGTTTTGAGGGGGCGAGCAATCAGCCCCAGCATTTT CASSFEGASNQPQHF
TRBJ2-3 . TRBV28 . TGTGCCAGCAGTTGGCCCAAACAGGGAACGACAGATACGCAGTATTTT CASSWPKQGTTDTQYF
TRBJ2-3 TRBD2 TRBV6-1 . TGTGCCAGCAGTGCGGGACTAGCGGGCACAGATACGCAGTATTTT CASSAGLAGTDTQYF
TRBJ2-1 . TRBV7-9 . TGTGCCAGCAGCCCTCTCTCCTACAATGAGCAGTTCTTC CASSPLSYNEQFF
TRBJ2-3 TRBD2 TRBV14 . TGTGCCAGCAGCCCCACAATGGGGACTAGCGGGATTACAGATACGCAGTATTTT CASSPTMGTSGITDTQYF
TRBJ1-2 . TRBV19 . TGTGCCAGTAGCCCCGGAGGGTCTGGCTACACCTTC CASSPGGSGYTF
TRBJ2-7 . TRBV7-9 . TGTGCCAGCGATCCAGGGTCCTACGAGCAGTACTTC CASDPGSYEQYF
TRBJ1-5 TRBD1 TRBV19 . TGTGCCAGTAGTATACCCCGGTGGGCAGGGGGTTCGGATCAGCCCCAGCATTTT CASSIPRWAGGSDQPQHF
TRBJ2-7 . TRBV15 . TGTGCCACCAGCAGAGGGATTACCGAACCCTACGAGCAGTACTTC CATSRGITEPYEQYF
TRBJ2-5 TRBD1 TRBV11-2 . TGTGCCAGCAGCTTAGGGACAGGACGAAAGACCCAGTACTTC CASSLGTGRKTQYF
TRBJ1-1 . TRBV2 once TGTGCCAGCAAGGGACGGTCGGCTTCTGAAGCTTTCTTT CASKGRSASEAFF
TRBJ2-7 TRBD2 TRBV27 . TGTGCCAGCAGTGAGAGCGGGAGTTACGAGCAGTACTTC CASSESGSYEQYF
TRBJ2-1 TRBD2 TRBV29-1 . TGCAGCGTCCTAGCGGGAGAGCCCTACAATGAGCAGTTCTTC CSVLAGEPYNEQFF
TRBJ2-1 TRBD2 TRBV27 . TGTGCCAGCAGTTTCCCGGGACTAGCGGGGTACAATGAGCAGTTCTTC CASSFPGLAGYNEQFF
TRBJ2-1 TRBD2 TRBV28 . TGTGCCAGCAGTTCGACTATCCGGACTAGCGGGCCTAACAATGAGCAGTTCTTC CASSSTIRTSGPNNEQFF
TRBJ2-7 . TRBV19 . TGTGCCAGTAGTATGAGGGCGGGCGAGCAGTACTTC CASSMRAGEQYF
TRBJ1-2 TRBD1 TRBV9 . TGTGCCAGCAGCGCCAGGACAGGGACCAACTATGGCTACACCTTC CASSARTGTNYGYTF
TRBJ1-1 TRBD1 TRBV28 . TGTGCCAGCAGCCACCGGTTACAGGGGAGCCCTGAAGCTTTCTTT CASSHRLQGSPEAFF
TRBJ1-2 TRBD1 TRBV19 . TGTGCCAGTAGAACCGGCACAGGGGGCTTCTATGGCTACACCTTC CASRTGTGGFYGYTF
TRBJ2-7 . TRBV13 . TGTGCCAGCAGCTTGTGGGACCGGGACCTGTCGGTCGACGAGCAGTACTTC CASSLWDRDLSVDEQYF
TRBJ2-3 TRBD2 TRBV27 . TGTGCCAGCAGTTTATTAGTGTTTAGCGGGAGGGATAACGATACGCAGTATTTT CASSLLVFSGRDNDTQYF
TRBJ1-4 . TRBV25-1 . TGTGCCAGCAGTCTGACAGGCTCCGATGAAAAACTGTTTTTT CASSLTGSDEKLFF